This T cell receptor (beta chain) was sequenced for a study of T cells after yellow fever vaccination. This clonotype showed up many times. TCRdb ran MiXCR on the 5' RACE reads and lists one entry per CDR3 protein. The repertoire holds under 400,000 distinct CDR3 sequences, with approximately 13% as singletons. Trimming removed 1 base from V and 1 base from J, with 7 bases in between. The CDR3 length is 14 residues. The germline V gene has CDR1 MGHRA and CDR2 YSYEKL. The receptor comes from a man aged 18-30 years who received the YFV17D yellow fever vaccine. The specimen was CD4+ T cells sorted from PBMCs, collected 15 days after the yellow fever booster vaccination. The V gene is TRBV4-1, the J gene TRBJ1-1; no definite D call. The CDR3 is CASSQGLRNTEAFF. CDR3 sequence (DNA): TGCGCCAGCAGCCAAGGTCTGAGGAACACTGAAGCTTTCTTT.